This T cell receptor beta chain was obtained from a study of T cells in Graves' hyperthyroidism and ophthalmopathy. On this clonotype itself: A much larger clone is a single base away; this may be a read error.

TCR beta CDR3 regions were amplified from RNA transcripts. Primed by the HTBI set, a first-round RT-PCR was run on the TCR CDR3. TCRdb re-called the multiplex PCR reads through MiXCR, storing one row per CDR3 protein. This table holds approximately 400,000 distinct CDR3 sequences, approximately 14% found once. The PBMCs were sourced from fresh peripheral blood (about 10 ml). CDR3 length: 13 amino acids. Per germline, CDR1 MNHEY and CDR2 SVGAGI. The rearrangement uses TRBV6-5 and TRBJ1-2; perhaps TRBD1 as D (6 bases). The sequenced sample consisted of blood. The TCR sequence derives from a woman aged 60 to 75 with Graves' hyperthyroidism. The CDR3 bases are TGTGCCAGCAGTTACTCGAAGGGGGTTGGCCACACCTTC. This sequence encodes CASSYSKGVGHTF.